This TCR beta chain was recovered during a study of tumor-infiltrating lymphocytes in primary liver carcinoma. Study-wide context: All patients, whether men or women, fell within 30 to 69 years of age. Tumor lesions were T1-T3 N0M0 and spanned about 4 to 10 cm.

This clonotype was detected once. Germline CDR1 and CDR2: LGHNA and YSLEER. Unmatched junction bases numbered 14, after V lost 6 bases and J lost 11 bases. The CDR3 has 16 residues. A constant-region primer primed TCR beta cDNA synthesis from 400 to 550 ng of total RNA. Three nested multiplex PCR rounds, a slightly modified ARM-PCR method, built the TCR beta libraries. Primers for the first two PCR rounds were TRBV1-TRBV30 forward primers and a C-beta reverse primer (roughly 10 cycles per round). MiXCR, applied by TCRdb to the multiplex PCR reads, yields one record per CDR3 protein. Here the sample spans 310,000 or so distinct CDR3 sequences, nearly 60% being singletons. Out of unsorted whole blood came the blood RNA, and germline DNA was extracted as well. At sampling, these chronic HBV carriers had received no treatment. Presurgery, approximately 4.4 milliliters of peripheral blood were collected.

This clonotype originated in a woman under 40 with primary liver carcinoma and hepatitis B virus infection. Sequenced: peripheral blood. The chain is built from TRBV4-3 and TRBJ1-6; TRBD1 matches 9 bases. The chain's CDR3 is CASSPHTGTGNPPLHF. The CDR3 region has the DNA TGCGCCAGCAGTCCCCATACGGGGACAGGGAATCCACCCCTCCACTTT.